These 19 T cell receptor beta chains originate from one sample sequenced in a study of cytotoxic CD8 clonotypes in ibrutinib-treated CLL. Assay used: immunoSEQ multiplex PCR; TCRdb lists only in-frame clones, some missing. The table lists tens of thousands of clones, nearly 50% of them singletons, with around 18% in the top ten. Source: PBMCs, taken before ibrutinib treatment. The receptors stem from a human donor with chronic lymphocytic leukemia.

The chain links TRBV11-1 to TRBJ2-2; D gene uncertain. Trimming removed 2 bases from V and 3 bases from J, with 4 bases in between. Germline V gene lookup returns CDR1 SGHAT and CDR2 FQDESV (reference sequence). The CDR3 sequence is 13 residues long. CDR3 bases: TGTGCCAGCAGCTTACGCTACACCGGGGAGCTGTTTTTT. Amino acid sequence: CASSLRYTGELFF.

This clone was observed a few times. This sequence joins TRBV20-1 and TRBJ2-5; no clear D gene. CDR1 and CDR2 (germline): DFQATT, SNEGSKA (reference sequence). The CDR3 loop spans 11 amino acids. Trimming removed 4 bases at V and 1 base at J, with 4 bases between. CDR3: CSAIGQETQYF. CDR3 sequence (DNA): TGCAGTGCTATAGGCCAAGAGACCCAGTACTTC.

This chain links TRBV5-1 with TRBJ1-1; D is undetermined. Germline V gene sequence: CDR1 SGHRS, CDR2 YFSETQ. V gave up 0 bases and J gave up 1 base, with 7 bases separating them. The CDR3 extends over 14 amino acids. CDR3 nucleotides: TGCGCCAGCAGCTTGGAGAGCCAGAACACTGAAGCTTTCTTT. Its protein product is CASSLESQNTEAFF.

This chain connects TRBV18 to TRBJ1-1; a weak D match, TRBD1 (5 bases). This CDR3 region has 14 residues. V was pared by 6 bases and J by 2 bases, with 13 bases between. Germline loops: CDR1 KGHSH, CDR2 LQKENI. CDR3 in amino acids: CASSPMGVNTEAFF. The DNA for the CDR3 is TGTGCCAGCTCCCCGATGGGGGTAAACACTGAAGCTTTCTTT.

The rearrangement joins TRBV30 to TRBJ1-5; D gene uncertain. This CDR3 is 13 amino acids long. Between the trimmed V and J ends, which lost 5 bases and 3 bases, there was a span of 11 bases. CDR1 is GTSNPN, CDR2 SVGIG, per germline (reference sequence). The CDR3 sequence is CAWGREDNQPQHF. The CDR3 region has the DNA TGTGCCTGGGGTAGGGAGGACAATCAGCCCCAGCATTTT.

The chain is built from TRBV29-1 and TRBJ2-1, with 10 positions matching TRBD1. The J segment lost 4 bases and the V segment lost 4 bases, leaving 1 base of the junction unmatched. The CDR3 totals 13 residues. Germline V gene data show CDR1 as SQVTM and CDR2 as ANQGSEA. CDR3 coding DNA: TGCAGCGTTGGGACAGGGGGATACAATGAGCAGTTCTTC. Protein: CSVGTGGYNEQFF.

This clone has a handful of counts. The gene calls are TRBV28 and TRBJ2-2, with D perhaps TRBD1 (6 bases). V lost 3 bases and J lost 5, with 10 bases in between. CDR1 is MDHEN, CDR2 SYDVKM, per germline. This CDR3 has 14 residues. The DNA of the CDR3 is TGTGCCAGCAGTTTGAACAGGGCTACCGGGGAGCTGTTTTTT. Translation gives CASSLNRATGELFF.

This chain uses TRBV5-4 with TRBJ2-7; tentative D call: TRBD1 (6 bases). CDR1 SGHNT and CDR2 YYREEE come from the germline V gene (reference sequence). V lost 1 base, J lost 0 bases, and 17 bases lay in between. The CDR3 spans 17 residues. The CDR3 DNA follows: TGTGCCAGCAGCTTGTGGGGGCTGACAGGATACTCCTACGAGCAGTACTTC. Protein sequence: CASSLWGLTGYSYEQYF.

The rearrangement joins TRBV9 to TRBJ2-4; the D is unclear. Deletions cut 0 bases from V and 0 bases from J, with 13 bases between. In germline, CDR1 is SGDLS, CDR2 YYNGEE. The CDR3 sequence is 17 residues long. DNA for the CDR3: TGTGCCAGCAGCGTAGCTTCCTCGTTGCTAGCCAAAAACATTCAGTACTTC. Protein sequence: CASSVASSLLAKNIQYF.

The chain uses TRBV18 and TRBJ2-7; possible D gene TRBD2, 6 bases. The CDR3 has 14 amino acids. With 0 bases removed from V and 7 bases from J, the gap between germline ends came to 13 bases. The germline V gene encodes CDR1 KGHSH and CDR2 LQKENI. CDR3 DNA sequence: TGTGCCAGCTCACCACCTCACGGGAGCCCGGAGCAGTACTTC. It translates to CASSPPHGSPEQYF.

The V and J genes are TRBV6-5 and TRBJ1-1; D unresolved. V lost 6 bases to trimming and J lost 6 bases, with 11 bases between them. Germline V lookup: CDR1 MNHEY, CDR2 SVGAGI. This CDR3 spans 12 amino acids. CDR3 in DNA: TGTGCCAGCAGCGACCGTTGGGCTGAAGCTTTCTTT. This gives the protein CASSDRWAEAFF.

This clone occurred a few times. The chain combines TRBV6-4 with TRBJ2-7; D gene ambiguous. The V and J ends lost 6 bases and 2 bases respectively, with 8 bases between them. Germline V lookup: CDR1 MRHNA, CDR2 SNTAGT. CDR3 length: 12 amino acids. The CDR3 sequence is CASRPEAYEQYF. The DNA of the CDR3 is TGTGCCAGCAGGCCAGAAGCCTACGAGCAGTACTTC.

The chain has TRBV7-2 and TRBJ1-5, with D uncertain. CDR3 length: 12 amino acids. Trimming stripped 4 bases from V and 3 bases from J, with 4 bases between. CDR1 is SGHTA and CDR2 is FQGNSA in the germline V gene. This CDR3 is CASSSYNQPQHF. The CDR3 DNA sequence: TGTGCCAGCAGCTCCTACAATCAGCCCCAGCATTTT.

The rearrangement links TRBV4-1 to TRBJ2-7; D is unclear. V lost 0 bases and J 2 bases, leaving 8 bases between the germline ends. Per germline, CDR1 MGHRA and CDR2 YSYEKL. The CDR3 contains 14 residues. The CDR3 DNA follows: TGCGCCAGCAGCCAAGATCCAATGGCCTACGAGCAGTACTTC. This codes for CASSQDPMAYEQYF.

This clone was detected a few times. The rearrangement links TRBV6-1 to TRBJ2-3, with D tentatively TRBD1 (5 bases). The CDR3 is 16 residues long. The V gene lost 2 bases and the J gene lost 1 base, with 13 bases spanning the gap. Germline CDR1 is MNHNS and CDR2 is SASEGT. In DNA form, the CDR3 reads TGTGCCAGCAGTGAACTAAGGGGCGAGGGCACAGATACGCAGTATTTT. Translated: CASSELRGEGTDTQYF.

This clone was observed at least ten times. This chain links TRBV7-9 with TRBJ1-5; possibly TRBD1 for D (6 bases). The CDR3 is made up of 14 amino acids. CDR1 and CDR2 from the germline V gene are SEHNR and FQNEAQ (reference sequence). Deletions cut 4 bases from V and 9 bases from J, with 16 bases between. The CDR3, as DNA: TGTGCCAGCAGCTACGGACAGAGTCATGGGCCCCAGCATTTT. Its translation is CASSYGQSHGPQHF.

This chain connects TRBV18 to TRBJ1-6, with D maybe TRBD1 (6 bases). Trimming left V 3 bases short and J 8 bases short, with 14 bases between. CDR3 length: 15 amino acids. Germline V CDR1 and CDR2: KGHSH, LQKENI. CDR3 in amino acids: CASSPMTGWDSPLHF. DNA for the CDR3: TGTGCCAGCTCACCGATGACAGGCTGGGATTCACCCCTCCACTTT.

The chain recombines TRBV2 with TRBJ2-3; 14 nucleotides align to TRBD2. The CDR3 runs to 15 residues. V trimming: 6 bases; J trimming: 1 base; junction bases outside the gene matches: 0. Germline V gene data show CDR1 as SNHLY and CDR2 as FYNNEI. CDR3 sequence: CASRGLAGGTDTQYF. CDR3 sequence (DNA): TGTGCCAGCAGGGGACTAGCGGGGGGCACAGATACGCAGTATTTT.

The chain combines TRBV6-4 with TRBJ1-1, with D tentatively TRBD1 (5 bases). CDR3 length equals 14 residues. The germline V gene has CDR1 MRHNA and CDR2 SNTAGT. Trimming took off 0 bases at V and 5 bases at J, with 10 bases between the two ends. The CDR3 loop reads CASSDSSRATEAFF. The DNA for the CDR3 is TGTGCCAGCAGTGACTCGAGCAGGGCTACTGAAGCTTTCTTT.